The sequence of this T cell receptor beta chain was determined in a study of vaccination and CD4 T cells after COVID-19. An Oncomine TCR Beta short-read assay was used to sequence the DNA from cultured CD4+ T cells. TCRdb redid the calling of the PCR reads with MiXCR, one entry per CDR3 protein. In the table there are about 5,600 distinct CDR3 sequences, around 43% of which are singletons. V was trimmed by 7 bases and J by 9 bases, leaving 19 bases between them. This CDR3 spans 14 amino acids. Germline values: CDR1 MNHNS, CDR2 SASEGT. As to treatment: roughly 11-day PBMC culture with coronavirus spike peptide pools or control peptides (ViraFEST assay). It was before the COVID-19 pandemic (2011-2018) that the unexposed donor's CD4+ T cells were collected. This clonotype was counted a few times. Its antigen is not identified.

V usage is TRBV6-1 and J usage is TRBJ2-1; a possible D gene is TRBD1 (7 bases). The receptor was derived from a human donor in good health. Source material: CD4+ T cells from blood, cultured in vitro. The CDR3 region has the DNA TGTGCCAGCACCGCCCAGGGGGGCGGGACTGAGCAGTTCTTC. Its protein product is CASTAQGGGTEQFF.